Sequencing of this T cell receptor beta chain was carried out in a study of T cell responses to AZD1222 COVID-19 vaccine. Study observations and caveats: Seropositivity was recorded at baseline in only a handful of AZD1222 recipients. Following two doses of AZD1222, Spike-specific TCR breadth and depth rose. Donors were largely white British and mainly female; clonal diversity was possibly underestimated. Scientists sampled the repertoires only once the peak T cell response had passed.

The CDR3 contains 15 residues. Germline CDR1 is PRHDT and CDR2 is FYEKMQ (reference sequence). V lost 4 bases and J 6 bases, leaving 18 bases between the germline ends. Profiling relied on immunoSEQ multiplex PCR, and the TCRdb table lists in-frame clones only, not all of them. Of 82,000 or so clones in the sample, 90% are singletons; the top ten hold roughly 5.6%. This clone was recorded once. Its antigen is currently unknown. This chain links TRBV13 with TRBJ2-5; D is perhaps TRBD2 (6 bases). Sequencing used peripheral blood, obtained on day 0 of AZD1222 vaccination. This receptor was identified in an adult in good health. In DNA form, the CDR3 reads TGTGCCAGCAGCTCCTTACTGACTAGTGTGCAGACCCAGTACTTC. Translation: CASSSLLTSVQTQYF.